These 7 T cell receptor beta chains were sequenced from one sample in a study of shared clonotypes between healthy human individuals. Sequencing used immunoSEQ multiplex PCR; TCRdb keeps in-frame clones, though not all of them. The sample shows under 2.5 million clones, just under 95% of them seen only once. Input material: naive CD4+ T cells from PBMCs. Noted subset: CD45RA+ positively selected. These receptors were obtained from a man aged 18 to 30 in good health. Some clones in this sample may be carry-over from other donors' samples.

The V call is TRBV5-1, the J call TRBJ2-3; D gene ambiguous. The V end lost 4 bases, the J end lost 2 bases, and 14 bases lay between the germline ends. The CDR3 totals 15 residues. The germline gives CDR1 SGHRS, CDR2 YFSETQ. The CDR3 loop is CASSMSGYYTDTQYF. The CDR3 region has the DNA TGCGCCAGCAGCATGTCGGGCTACTACACAGATACGCAGTATTTT.

The table lists this clone with a count of one. This sample includes further DNA sequences coding for the same CDR3. J is TRBJ2-5 and V is TRBV7-9; the D gene is possibly TRBD2 (6 bases). From germline, CDR1 is SEHNR and CDR2 FQNEAQ (reference sequence). Trimming took 0 bases from V and 5 from J, leaving 7 bases between them. CDR3 size: 13 residues. The CDR3 sequence is CASSLAGGETQYF. For the CDR3, the DNA is TGTGCCAGCAGCTTAGCAGGAGGGGAGACCCAGTACTTC.

The rearrangement links TRBV7-2 to TRBJ1-5; D may be TRBD1 (6 bases). Per the germline V gene, CDR1 is SGHTA and CDR2 is FQGNSA. The CDR3 spans 14 residues. Trimming took off 7 bases at V and 3 bases at J, with 13 bases between the two ends. The CDR3 sequence: CASTLTGPNQPQHF. CDR3 DNA: TGTGCCAGCACCTTGACAGGCCCCAATCAGCCCCAGCATTTT.

The J gene is TRBJ2-3, the V gene TRBV11-2; TRBD2 matches 9 bases. The V segment lost 1 base and the J segment 5 bases; nucleotides outside the gene matches: 13. Germline-derived CDR1 and CDR2 are SGHAT and FQNNGV. This CDR3 is 18 amino acids long. CDR3 in amino acids: CASSLVGGSGSEVDTQYF. The CDR3 DNA sequence: TGTGCCAGCAGCTTAGTAGGTGGTAGCGGGAGTGAAGTAGATACGCAGTATTTT.

A word on this clone: The same CDR3 can be traced to other DNA sequences in this sample. The rearrangement links TRBV5-4 to TRBJ2-7; tentatively, D is TRBD1 (5 bases). CDR3 length: 13 residues. Trimming cost V 1 base and J 1 base, with 6 bases left between them. The germline V gene encodes CDR1 SGHNT and CDR2 YYREEE (reference sequence). In DNA, the CDR3 is TGTGCCAGCAGCTTGCAGGGTTCCTACGAGCAGTACTTC. This gives the protein CASSLQGSYEQYF.

The rearrangement uses TRBV7-3 and TRBJ2-3; 9 bases match TRBD2. J lost 9 bases, V lost 2 bases, and 9 bases had no gene match. The germline V gene encodes CDR1 SGHTA and CDR2 FQGTGA. The CDR3 consists of 15 residues. The CDR3 sequence is CASSLLAGMSGTQYF. CDR3 nucleotide sequence: TGTGCCAGCAGCTTACTAGCGGGAATGTCAGGAACGCAGTATTTT.

The chain is built from TRBV5-1 and TRBJ1-4, with 9 positions matching TRBD1. There are 16 residues in the CDR3. Trimming took 4 bases from V and 8 from J; bases not matched to a gene: 12. Germline V gene sequence: CDR1 SGHRS, CDR2 YFSETQ. The CDR3 DNA reads TGCGCCAGCAGCCTGGGAGGGACAGGGAAAGGGGAAAAACTGTTTTTT. Translation gives CASSLGGTGKGEKLFF.